These 14 T cell receptor beta chains came from one sample sequenced in a study of shared clonotypes between healthy human individuals. Data came from immunoSEQ multiplex PCR; TCRdb stores just in-frame clones and leaves some out. The repertoire holds about 980,000 clones, roughly 72% seen once, with roughly 1.5% in the top ten. Sequencing was carried out using memory CD4+ T cells sorted from blood. Subset indicated: CD45RA-negative fraction. Receptor source: a man younger than 35 in good health.

This clone appeared a few times. V usage is TRBV2 and J usage is TRBJ2-5; D possibly uses TRBD1 or TRBD2 (6 bases each). There are 12 residues in the CDR3. CDR1 is SNHLY, CDR2 FYNNEI, per germline. V lost 7 bases and J 3 bases, leaving 9 bases between the germline ends. The CDR3 DNA sequence: TGTGCCAGCATGAGGGGGGAAGAGACCCAGTACTTC. It codes for CASMRGEETQYF.

V gene TRBV4-1 combines with J gene TRBJ2-3, with D possibly being TRBD2 (5 bases). Germline V gene lookup returns CDR1 MGHRA and CDR2 YSYEKL. The CDR3 has 18 residues. Deletions cut 3 bases from V and 2 bases from J, with 21 bases between. The chain's CDR3 is CASSHFGRVEVLTDTQYF. The CDR3 bases are TGCGCCAGCAGCCACTTCGGCCGGGTGGAGGTGCTCACAGATACGCAGTATTTT.

Details on this clone: The sample carries other DNA sequences with the same CDR3. J is TRBJ1-3 and V is TRBV6-5; D is perhaps TRBD1 (5 bases). The CDR3 is made up of 14 amino acids. Looked up from germline, CDR1 is MNHEY and CDR2 is SVGAGI. Trimming shortened V by 6 bases and J by 1 base, and 10 bases separated the two germline ends. The CDR3 DNA reads as TGTGCCAGCAGAACAGGATCGTCTGGAAACACCATATATTTT. Translation gives CASRTGSSGNTIYF.

There are a few counts of this clone. Other DNA sequences within the sample encode an identical CDR3. The genes are TRBV7-2 and TRBJ1-1; D is unclear. This CDR3 is 13 amino acids long. V shed 3 bases and J shed 0 bases, with 5 bases lying between them. Germline loops: CDR1 SGHTA, CDR2 FQGNSA. The CDR3 nucleotides read TGTGCCAGCAGCTTCGGCATGAACACTGAAGCTTTCTTT. Amino acids: CASSFGMNTEAFF.

The chain employs TRBV4-1 and TRBJ2-2; D may match TRBD1 or TRBD2 (5 bases each). Trimming took off 0 bases at V and 6 bases at J, with 14 bases between the two ends. Germline V CDR1 and CDR2: MGHRA, YSYEKL. CDR3 length: 16 residues. DNA for the CDR3: TGCGCCAGCAGCCAAGATTCGGGCAGGGACGCCGGGGAGCTGTTTTTT. Translation gives CASSQDSGRDAGELFF.

For this clone: This same CDR3 is encoded by further DNA sequences in the sample. The genes are TRBV29-1 and TRBJ2-1; 9 bases map to TRBD2. CDR3 length equals 14 residues. CDR1 is SQVTM, CDR2 ANQGSEA, per germline. V was pared by 6 bases and J by 4 bases, with 7 bases of the junction left unmatched. In nucleotides, the CDR3 is TGCAGCGTAGTCGGGCTAGCGGGATACAATGAGCAGTTCTTC. Amino acid sequence: CSVVGLAGYNEQFF.

The V gene is TRBV30, the J gene TRBJ2-5; D not resolved. Germline-derived CDR1 and CDR2 are GTSNPN and SVGIG (reference sequence). This CDR3 is built from 13 residues. Trimming removed 2 bases at V and 5 bases at J, with 12 bases between. CDR3 bases: TGTGCCTGGAGTAAAAGCGCCAGGGAGACCCAGTACTTC. Amino acids: CAWSKSARETQYF.

V is TRBV5-1 and J is TRBJ2-1; the match to TRBD2 covers 8 bases. The V and J ends lost 6 bases and 1 base, in that order; junction bases with no gene match: 6. The CDR3 covers 15 residues. Germline V gene lookup returns CDR1 SGHRS and CDR2 YFSETQ. This chain's CDR3 is CASTGLAGSYNEQFF. CDR3 DNA: TGCGCCAGCACTGGGTTAGCGGGATCCTACAATGAGCAGTTCTTC.

The chain combines TRBV6-5 with TRBJ2-5; no reliable D call. Trimming removed 0 bases at V and 5 bases at J, with 13 bases between. Germline assignment: CDR1 MNHEY and CDR2 SVGAGI. The CDR3 length is 15 residues. CDR3 amino acids: CASSYSWVRLETQYF. In DNA form, the CDR3 reads TGTGCCAGCAGTTACTCGTGGGTTAGGTTGGAGACCCAGTACTTC.

The rearrangement uses TRBV7-9 and TRBJ2-1; TRBD2 matches 11 bases. Germline-derived CDR1 and CDR2 are SEHNR and FQNEAQ (reference sequence). This CDR3 is built from 16 residues. Trimming removed 2 bases from V and 6 bases from J; junction bases left unmatched: 6. The CDR3 loop reads CASSLLTSGSLNEQFF. The CDR3 coding sequence is TGTGCCAGCAGCTTATTAACTAGCGGGAGTCTCAATGAGCAGTTCTTC.

Concerning this clone itself: At one of its ends the junction is not consistent with the germline gene, which may arise from a read error. CDR3 nucleotides: TGTGCCAGCAGTCTAGAGAGCTCCGACGAGCAGTACTTC. Translation: CASSLESSDEQYF. The chain employs TRBV4-2 and TRBJ2-7; D uncertain. CDR1 and CDR2 (germline): LGHNA, YNFKEQ. This CDR3 region has 13 residues.

A remark on this clone: This sample also contains other DNA sequences that code for the same CDR3. This rearrangement joins TRBV6-1 to TRBJ1-1; 7 bases match TRBD1. Trimming at V came to 6 bases and at J to 1 base, leaving 5 bases not matched to a gene. The CDR3 loop spans 14 amino acids. Germline CDR1 and CDR2: MNHNS and SASEGT. The CDR3 here is CASSRQGQNTEAFF. The CDR3 DNA reads as TGTGCCAGCAGCCGACAGGGACAGAACACTGAAGCTTTCTTT.

This chain connects TRBV4-1 to TRBJ1-1, with TRBD1 matching 8 bases. Germline V lookup: CDR1 MGHRA, CDR2 YSYEKL. The CDR3 has 15 residues. The ends lost 6 bases at V and 4 bases at J; junction bases unmatched: 10. CDR3 in DNA: TGCGCCAGCAGTCGTGGACAGGGCGTCGGCACTGAAGCTTTCTTT. It specifies CASSRGQGVGTEAFF.

This clone was counted only a few times. The V call is TRBV2, the J call TRBJ2-4; 12 nucleotides align to TRBD2. The germline CDR1 and CDR2 sequences are SNHLY and FYNNEI. The CDR3 contains 18 residues. Trimming at V came to 6 bases and at J to 0 bases, leaving 9 bases not matched to a gene. Here the CDR3 reads CASRARLAGDLAKNIQYF. CDR3 nucleotides: TGTGCCAGCAGGGCAAGACTAGCGGGGGACTTAGCCAAAAACATTCAGTACTTC.